What follows is one T cell receptor beta chain and its context. The antigen remains undetermined. The data belong to a study of T cell responses to AZD1222 COVID-19 vaccine. Profiling relied on immunoSEQ multiplex PCR, and the TCRdb table lists in-frame clones only, not all of them. Of about 160,000 clones in the sample, roughly nine tenths were seen once. Study-wide results and limits: Researchers report vaccine-associated CD4 TCRs spanning spike, with dominance at 160-218 and 743-854. Possibly, clonal diversity was underestimated; donors were largely white British and included more females.

V dropped 0 bases and J dropped 0 bases, with 11 bases sitting between them. This CDR3 has 16 residues. CDR1 is SGDLS, CDR2 YYNGEE, per germline. This TCR was recovered from an adult who received the AZD1222 COVID-19 vaccine. This specimen was peripheral blood, taken 28 days after the second AZD1222 dose. This rearrangement joins TRBV9 to TRBJ2-3, with D perhaps TRBD2 (6 bases). CDR3 amino acids: CASSVGPGTSTDTQYF. CDR3 sequence (DNA): TGTGCCAGCAGCGTAGGTCCCGGGACTAGCACAGATACGCAGTATTTT.